This TCR beta chain was captured by sequencing in a study of control samples from healthy donors and cancer patients. Germline values: CDR1 SGHVS, CDR2 FQNEAQ. The CDR3 is made up of 16 amino acids. V lost 0 bases to trimming and J lost 6 bases; unmatched junction nucleotides: 10. Repertoires were generated with immunoSEQ multiplex PCR, while TCRdb's copy carries only in-frame clones and drops some. The sample records some 120,000 clones, about 93% being singletons. Sequenced input: blood. This chain uses TRBV7-8 with TRBJ1-2; the match to TRBD1 covers 7 bases. This receptor was obtained from a man aged 25 to 45 in good health. The CDR3 DNA reads TGTGCCAGCAGCTTAGCGAGGCAGGGGGTAGGACATGGCTACACCTTC. It encodes CASSLARQGVGHGYTF.